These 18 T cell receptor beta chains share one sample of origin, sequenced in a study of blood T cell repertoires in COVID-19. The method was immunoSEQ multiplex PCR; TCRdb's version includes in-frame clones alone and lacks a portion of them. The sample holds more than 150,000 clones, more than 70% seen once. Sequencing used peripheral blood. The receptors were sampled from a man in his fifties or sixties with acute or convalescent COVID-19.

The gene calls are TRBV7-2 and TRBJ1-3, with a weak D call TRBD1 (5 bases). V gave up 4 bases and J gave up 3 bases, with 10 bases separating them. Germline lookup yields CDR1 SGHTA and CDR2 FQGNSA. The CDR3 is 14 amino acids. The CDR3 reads CASSSQGGGNTIYF. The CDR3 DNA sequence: TGTGCCAGCAGCTCTCAGGGAGGTGGAAACACCATATATTTT.

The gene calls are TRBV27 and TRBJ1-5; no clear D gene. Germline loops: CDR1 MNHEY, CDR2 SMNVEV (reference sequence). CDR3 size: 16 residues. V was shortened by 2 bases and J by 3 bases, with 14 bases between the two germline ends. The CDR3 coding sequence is TGTGCCAGCAGTTTAAGAGGTGACGGAGTCAATCAGCCCCAGCATTTT. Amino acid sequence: CASSLRGDGVNQPQHF.

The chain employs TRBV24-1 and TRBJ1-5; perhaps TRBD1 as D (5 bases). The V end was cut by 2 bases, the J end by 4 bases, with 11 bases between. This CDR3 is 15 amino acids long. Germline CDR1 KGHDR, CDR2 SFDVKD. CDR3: CATSDSRQKNQPQHF. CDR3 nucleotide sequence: TGTGCCACCAGTGATTCCCGACAGAAGAATCAGCCCCAGCATTTT.

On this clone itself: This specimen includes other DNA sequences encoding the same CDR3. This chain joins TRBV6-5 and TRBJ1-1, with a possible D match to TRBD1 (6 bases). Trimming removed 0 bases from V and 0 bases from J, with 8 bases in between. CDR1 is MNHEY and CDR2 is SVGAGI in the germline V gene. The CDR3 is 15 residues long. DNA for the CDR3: TGTGCCAGCAGTTACTCGGCAGGGGTGAACACTGAAGCTTTCTTT. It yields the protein CASSYSAGVNTEAFF.

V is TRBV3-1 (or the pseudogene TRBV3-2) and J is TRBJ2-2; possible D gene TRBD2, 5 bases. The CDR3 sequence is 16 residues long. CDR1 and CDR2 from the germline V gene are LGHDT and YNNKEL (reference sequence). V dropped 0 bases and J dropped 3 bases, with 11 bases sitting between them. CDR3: CASSQDFEGYTGELFF. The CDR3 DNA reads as TGTGCCAGCAGCCAAGACTTCGAGGGATACACCGGGGAGCTGTTTTTT.

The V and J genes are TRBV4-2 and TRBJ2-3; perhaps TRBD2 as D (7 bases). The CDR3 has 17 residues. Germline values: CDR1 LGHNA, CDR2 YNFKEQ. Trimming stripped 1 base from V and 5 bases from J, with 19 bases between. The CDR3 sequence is CASSQVFGGGQVDTQYF. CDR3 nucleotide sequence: TGTGCCAGCAGCCAAGTGTTTGGGGGGGGGCAAGTAGATACGCAGTATTTT.

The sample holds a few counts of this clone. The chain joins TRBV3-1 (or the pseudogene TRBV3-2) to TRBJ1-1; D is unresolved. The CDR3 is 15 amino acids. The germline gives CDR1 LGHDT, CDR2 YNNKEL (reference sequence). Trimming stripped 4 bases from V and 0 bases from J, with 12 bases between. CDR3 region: CASSPLDSMNTEAFF. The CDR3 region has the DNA TGTGCCAGCAGCCCCCTCGATAGCATGAACACTGAAGCTTTCTTT.

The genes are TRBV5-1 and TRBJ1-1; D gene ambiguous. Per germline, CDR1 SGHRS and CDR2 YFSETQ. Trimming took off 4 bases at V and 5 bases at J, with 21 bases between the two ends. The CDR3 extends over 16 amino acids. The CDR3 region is CASSHVDTSGGTEAFF. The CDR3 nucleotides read TGCGCCAGCAGCCATGTCGACACCTCTGGAGGGACTGAAGCTTTCTTT.

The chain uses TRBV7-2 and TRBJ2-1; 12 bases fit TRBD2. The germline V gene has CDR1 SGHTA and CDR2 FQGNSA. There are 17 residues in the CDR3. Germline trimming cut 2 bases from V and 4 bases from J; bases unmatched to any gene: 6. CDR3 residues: CASSLLAGGRGYNEQFF. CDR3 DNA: TGTGCCAGCAGCTTACTAGCGGGGGGGCGAGGATACAATGAGCAGTTCTTC.

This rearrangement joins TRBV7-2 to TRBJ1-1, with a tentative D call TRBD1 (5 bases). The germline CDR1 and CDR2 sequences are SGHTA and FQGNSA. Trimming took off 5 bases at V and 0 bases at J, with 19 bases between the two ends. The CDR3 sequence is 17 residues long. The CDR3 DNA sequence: TGTGCCAGCAGCGCCTTTGCGGGACGAGCCATGAACACTGAAGCTTTCTTT. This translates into CASSAFAGRAMNTEAFF.

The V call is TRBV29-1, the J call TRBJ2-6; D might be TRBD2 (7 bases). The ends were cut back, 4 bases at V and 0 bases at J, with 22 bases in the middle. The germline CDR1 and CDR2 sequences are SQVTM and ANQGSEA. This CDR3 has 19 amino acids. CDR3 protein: CSVGGGGASENSGANVLTF. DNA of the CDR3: TGCAGCGTTGGAGGTGGGGGGGCCTCTGAGAACTCTGGGGCCAACGTCCTGACTTTC.

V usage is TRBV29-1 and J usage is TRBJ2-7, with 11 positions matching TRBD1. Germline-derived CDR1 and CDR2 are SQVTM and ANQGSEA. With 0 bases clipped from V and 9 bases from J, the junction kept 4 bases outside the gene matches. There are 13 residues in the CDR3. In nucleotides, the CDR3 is TGCAGCGTTGAAGAATCCGGGACAGGGGGGCAGTACTTC. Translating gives CSVEESGTGGQYF.

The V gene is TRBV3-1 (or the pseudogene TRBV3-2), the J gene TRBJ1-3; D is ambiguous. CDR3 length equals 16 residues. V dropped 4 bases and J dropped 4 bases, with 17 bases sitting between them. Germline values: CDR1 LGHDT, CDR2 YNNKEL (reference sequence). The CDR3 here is CASSRPPGVGGNTIYF. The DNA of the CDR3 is TGTGCCAGCAGCCGTCCCCCCGGGGTCGGCGGAAACACCATATATTTT.

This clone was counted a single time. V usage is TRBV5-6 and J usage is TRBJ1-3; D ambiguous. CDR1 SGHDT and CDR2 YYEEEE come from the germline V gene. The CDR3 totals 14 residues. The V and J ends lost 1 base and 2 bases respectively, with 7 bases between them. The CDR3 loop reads CASSLRRAGNTIYF. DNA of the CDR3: TGTGCCAGCAGCTTGCGCCGGGCTGGAAACACCATATATTTT.

Written as DNA, the CDR3 is TGTGCCAGCAGCGCAAAAAAACCCCGTTCACGGGAGGATACGCAGTATTTT. Its protein product is CASSAKKPRSREDTQYF. The V gene is TRBV21-1, the J gene TRBJ2-3; the table's D call, TRBD2, was not checked against the DNA. TRBV21-1 is tagged as a pseudogene. This CDR3 has 17 amino acids.

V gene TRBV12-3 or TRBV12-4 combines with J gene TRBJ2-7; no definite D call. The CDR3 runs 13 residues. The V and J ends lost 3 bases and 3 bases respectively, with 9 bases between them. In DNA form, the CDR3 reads TGTGCCAGCAGTTTTGGCGGATACTACGAGCAGTACTTC. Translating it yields CASSFGGYYEQYF.

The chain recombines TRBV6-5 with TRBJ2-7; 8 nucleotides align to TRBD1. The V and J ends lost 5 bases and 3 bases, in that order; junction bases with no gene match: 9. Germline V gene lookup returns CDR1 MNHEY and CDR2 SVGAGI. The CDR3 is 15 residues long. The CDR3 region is CASSTDRGRGYEQYF. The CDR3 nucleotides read TGTGCCAGCAGTACTGACAGGGGAAGAGGCTACGAGCAGTACTTC.

Here the CDR3 reads CAWGNRQVAPLHF. CDR3 coding DNA: TGTGCCTGGGGAAATCGACAGGTCGCACCCCTCCACTTT. The rearrangement joins TRBV30 to TRBJ1-6, with a tentative D call TRBD1 (6 bases). CDR1 and CDR2 (germline): GTSNPN, SVGIG (reference sequence). The CDR3 sequence is 13 residues long. Trimming took off 5 bases at V and 11 bases at J, with 16 bases between the two ends.